Each of the 17 T cell receptor beta chains below was sequenced from the same sample in a study of beta chain features in type 1 diabetes listed by TCRdb under 2018. Points the paper makes about the study in general: Type 1 diabetes patients showed a moderate but significant shortening of TCRB CDR3 length in all four CD4+ subsets.

Their specific antigens are unknown. Receptors were amplified or captured by the immunoSEQ multiplex PCR assay. The entire amount of isolated RNA was reverse transcribed using the High Capacity cDNA Reverse Transcription Kit, so the sequenced TCRB transcripts were expressed ones. TCRdb obtained this table from immuneACCESS and retained in-frame rearrangements with V and J assigned. These tables miss some clones; where compared with another copy, unresolved V genes account for less than half of the shortfall, and the remainder is unexplained. This sample has 40,000 to 60,000 clones in its table, and 55% to 80% of those were observed once. The biggest ten clones account for under 0.3% of the sample. Sequenced material: stem cell memory CD4+ T cells from blood. The sample's cell subset or site label, in plain terms: stem cell-like memory CD4+ T cells. The receptors originated from a woman younger than 45 with type 1 diabetes.

The V call is TRBV5-1, the J call TRBJ2-2, with D possibly matching TRBD1 (6 bases). Trimming left V 0 bases short and J 11 bases short, with 8 bases between. This CDR3 contains 12 residues. Germline V gene lookup returns CDR1 SGHRS and CDR2 YFSETQ. The CDR3, as DNA: TGCGCCAGCAGCTTGGTACAGGGAGAGCTGTTTTTT. Residues: CASSLVQGELFF.

The rearrangement joins TRBV9 to TRBJ2-7; the match to TRBD2 covers 9 bases. Per germline, CDR1 SGDLS and CDR2 YYNGEE. The V segment lost 5 bases and the J segment 6 bases; nucleotides outside the gene matches: 12. This CDR3 region has 15 residues. The CDR3 bases are TGTGCCAGCAGTCGACTAGCGGAACAACTGGGCGAGCAGTACTTC. It codes for CASSRLAEQLGEQYF.

This clone was counted between two and nine times. J is TRBJ1-1 and V is TRBV30, with D hard to call. The CDR3 is made up of 13 amino acids. Trimming pared 5 bases from V and 5 bases from J, leaving 15 bases between. Per germline, CDR1 GTSNPN and CDR2 SVGIG (reference sequence). The CDR3 region has the DNA TGTGCCTGGGGAGGCATGATGGGTACTGAAGCTTTCTTT. Amino acids: CAWGGMMGTEAFF.

This chain connects TRBV2 to TRBJ1-5; D gene unclear. Between the trimmed V and J ends, which lost 7 bases and 6 bases, there was a span of 19 bases. The CDR3 length is 15 residues. Germline CDR1 and CDR2: SNHLY and FYNNEI. CDR3 sequence: CASKFSPERGQPQHF. The CDR3 region has the DNA TGTGCCAGCAAATTCTCTCCGGAAAGAGGTCAGCCCCAGCATTTT.

This clone showed up just once. V gene TRBV5-1 combines with J gene TRBJ2-1; TRBD2 agrees at 9 bases. CDR1 and CDR2 (germline): SGHRS, YFSETQ. V gave up 9 bases and J gave up 9 bases; unmatched junction bases: 10. This CDR3 is built from 13 residues. CDR3 residues: CATLAGEGGEQFF. DNA of the CDR3: TGCGCCACCTTAGCGGGAGAGGGTGGTGAGCAGTTCTTC.

The genes are TRBV28 and TRBJ2-7, with 7 bases fitting TRBD1. The trim removed 7 bases at V and 0 bases at J, leaving 6 bases unmatched. Per germline, CDR1 MDHEN and CDR2 SYDVKM. This CDR3 has 14 residues. In DNA, the CDR3 is TGTGCCAGCATAAGCGGACAGGCCTCCTACGAGCAGTACTTC. Translating it yields CASISGQASYEQYF.

The chain is built from TRBV19 and TRBJ2-5; 12 bases map to TRBD1. The CDR3 has 16 amino acids. CDR1 is LNHDA, CDR2 SQIVND, per germline (reference sequence). J gave up 5 bases and V 10 bases, and 14 bases lay outside the gene matches. The CDR3 DNA reads TGTGCCACCCGGGACAGGGGGCTGAAGCCGTCGGAGACCCAGTACTTC. This translates into CATRDRGLKPSETQYF.

The chain has TRBV18 and TRBJ2-5, with 7 nucleotides matching TRBD2. The CDR3 has 14 residues. Germline V CDR1 and CDR2: KGHSH, LQKENI. The trim removed 3 bases at V and 3 bases at J, leaving 4 bases unmatched. The CDR3 spells CASSPGTNKETQYF. DNA for the CDR3: TGTGCCAGCTCACCGGGGACTAACAAAGAGACCCAGTACTTC.

The V and J genes are TRBV7-9 and TRBJ2-1; TRBD2 might be the D (6 bases). The CDR3 runs to 15 residues. Trimming shortened V by 4 bases and J by 7 bases, and 17 bases separated the two germline ends. CDR1 is SEHNR, CDR2 FQNEAQ, per germline (reference sequence). The CDR3 protein is CASSYSGIGVNEQFF. CDR3 coding DNA: TGTGCCAGCAGCTATAGCGGAATTGGTGTGAATGAGCAGTTCTTC.

The rearrangement links TRBV19 to TRBJ2-1, with TRBD2 matching 7 bases. The CDR3 extends over 14 amino acids. Looked up from germline, CDR1 is LNHDA and CDR2 is SQIVND (reference sequence). The trim removed 10 bases at V and 7 bases at J, leaving 13 bases unmatched. The CDR3 reads CATRASGRRNEQFF. For the CDR3, the DNA is TGTGCCACTAGGGCTAGCGGACGGAGAAATGAGCAGTTCTTC.

The chain links TRBV5-1 to TRBJ2-3; 8 bases are a match to TRBD1. From germline, CDR1 is SGHRS and CDR2 YFSETQ. The CDR3 sequence is 14 residues long. V trimming: 2 bases; J trimming: 6 bases; junction bases outside the gene matches: 5. CDR3 sequence (DNA): TGCGCCAGCAGCTTCCAGGGGGCACGGGATACGCAGTATTTT. This translates into CASSFQGARDTQYF.

This chain links TRBV6-4 with TRBJ1-2, with D hard to call. The germline CDR1 and CDR2 sequences are MRHNA and SNTAGT. The CDR3 contains 12 residues. The V and J ends lost 6 bases and 8 bases respectively, with 13 bases between them. CDR3 nucleotides: TGTGCCAGCAGGGATTCTGGGCGCGGCTACACCTTC. Residues: CASRDSGRGYTF.

V and J are TRBV27 and TRBJ1-2; 7 nucleotides line up with TRBD1. After removal of 5 bases from V and 7 bases from J, the junction contained 7 bases not matched to a gene. CDR3 length: 13 residues. Germline V lookup: CDR1 MNHEY, CDR2 SMNVEV (reference sequence). The CDR3 loop reads CASSPTGEVGYTF. CDR3 DNA sequence: TGTGCCAGCAGTCCCACAGGGGAGGTTGGCTACACCTTC.

The chain has TRBV5-6 and TRBJ1-1, with 8 positions matching TRBD1. Germline-derived CDR1 and CDR2 are SGHDT and YYEEEE. This CDR3 region has 18 residues. V gave up 1 base and J gave up 0 bases; unmatched junction bases: 11. CDR3 nucleotide sequence: TGTGCCAGCAGCTTGCCGGATGAGGACAGGGAGGTGAACACTGAAGCTTTCTTT. Its protein is CASSLPDEDREVNTEAFF.

V is TRBV6-5 and J is TRBJ2-7; no reliable D call. V gave up 5 bases and J gave up 0 bases, with 8 bases separating them. Germline V gene data show CDR1 as MNHEY and CDR2 as SVGAGI. The CDR3 length is 13 residues. The CDR3 DNA is TGTGCCAGCAGTCTTGACAACTCCTACGAGCAGTACTTC. Its translation: CASSLDNSYEQYF.

The chain has TRBV7-3 and TRBJ1-2, with TRBD1 identical over 10 bases. V was pared by 1 base and J by 7 bases, with 3 bases of the junction left unmatched. Germline loops: CDR1 SGHTA, CDR2 FQGTGA. The CDR3 runs 14 residues. CDR3 in amino acids: CASSLKGTGAGYTF. In DNA, the CDR3 is TGTGCCAGCAGCTTAAAGGGGACAGGGGCTGGCTACACCTTC.

This chain joins TRBV5-1 and TRBJ2-3; 11 nucleotides match TRBD2. J was trimmed by 3 bases and V by 0 bases; bases with no gene match: 0. This CDR3 has 15 residues. Per germline, CDR1 SGHRS and CDR2 YFSETQ. CDR3 DNA sequence: TGCGCCAGCAGCTTGGGACTAGCGGGAACAGATACGCAGTATTTT. It codes for CASSLGLAGTDTQYF.